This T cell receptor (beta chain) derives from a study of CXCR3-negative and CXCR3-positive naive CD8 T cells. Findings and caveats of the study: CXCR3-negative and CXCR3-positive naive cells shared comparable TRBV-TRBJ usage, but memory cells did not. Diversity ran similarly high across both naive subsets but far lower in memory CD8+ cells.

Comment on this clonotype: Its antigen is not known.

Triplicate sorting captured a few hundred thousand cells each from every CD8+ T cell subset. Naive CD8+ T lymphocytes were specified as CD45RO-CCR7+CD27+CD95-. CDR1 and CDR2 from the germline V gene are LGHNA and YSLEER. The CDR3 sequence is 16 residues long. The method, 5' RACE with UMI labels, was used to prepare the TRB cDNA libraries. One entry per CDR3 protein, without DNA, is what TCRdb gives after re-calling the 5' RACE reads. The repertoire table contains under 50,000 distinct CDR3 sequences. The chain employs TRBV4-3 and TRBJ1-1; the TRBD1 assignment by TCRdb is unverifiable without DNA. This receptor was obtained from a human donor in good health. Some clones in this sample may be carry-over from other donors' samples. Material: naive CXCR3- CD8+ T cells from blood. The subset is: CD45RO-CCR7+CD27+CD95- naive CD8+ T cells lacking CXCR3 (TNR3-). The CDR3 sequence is CASSPGGRGESTEAFF.